This T cell receptor beta chain was retrieved from a study of CD8 T cells in Susac syndrome (dated by TCRdb to the late 2010s). At the level of the whole study: Of the Susac syndrome patients who were sequenced, roughly 8 were in clinical remission while five or six had clinically active disease. At blood withdrawal, Susac syndrome patients were therapy-naive, treated with corticosteroids (with IVIg additionally given to some), or treated with IVIg alone. Repertoire sequencing was used to test whether CD8+ T cell activation and differentiation in Susac syndrome was antigen driven. The paper's findings and limits, for the study overall: The number of individuals in the TCR sequencing and HLA analysis was acknowledged as relatively small. In patients with Susac syndrome, the CD4+ T cell repertoire showed no detectable clonal expansion.

Peripheral blood CD8+ and CD4+ T cells from healthy donors, Susac syndrome patients and multiple sclerosis patients were profiled using high-throughput TCR beta sequencing. Recently defined diagnostic criteria for definite or probable disease were met by the Susac syndrome patients. CD8+ TEMRA cells were enriched by FACS, while bulk CD8+ and CD4+ T cells were purified by magnetic negative isolation. Blood was drawn into EDTA tubes, processed within 24 hours, and PBMCs were isolated by density gradient centrifugation. PBMCs intended for TCR sequencing were cryopreserved in liquid nitrogen and thawed later in a water bath at 37 degrees C. The sorted or isolated CD4+, CD8+ and CD8+ TEMRA cells reached a purity of at least 90%. RNA was extracted with the RNeasy kit and 0.5 to 1 ug was reverse transcribed using random hexamers. TCR beta CDR3 regions were amplified with the immunoSEQ multiplex PCR assay covering 54 Vbeta and 13 Jbeta segments. PCR amplification bias was corrected using a synthetic template baseline for primer optimization and computational correction. In the paper's pipeline: Reads were assigned to V, D and J genes according to IMGT and analyzed in immunoSEQ Analyzer, with only productive sequences retained. To calculate clonality, Shannon entropy was normalized by log2 of the number of productive unique sequences and then subtracted from one. For each patient and control, public and private clones were evaluated within the 100 most prevalent clones. Clones were defined as Susac-specific when absent from the healthy and MS cohorts, from approximately 1,100 published viral clones and from other ImmuneACCESS disease sequences. The raw public reads went through TCRdb reprocessing: fastp at Q25, MiXCR clone calling, in-frame beta chains kept. Records with the same CDR3 protein are collapsed into one entry carrying the most frequent genes and DNA. The V and J calls and clone size are TCRdb's, not the authors'. In all, the sample holds roughly 220,000 distinct CDR3 sequences, and 94% of those were seen once. The ten largest account for 0.15% to 0.2% of the sample.

The germline ends are 15 bases apart after V is trimmed by 5 bases and J by 8 bases. The CDR3, cysteine through phenylalanine, is 13 amino acids long. Only CDR3 DNA is held: 39 bases, read in frame from base 1. For CDR1 and CDR2, the germline V gene lists SGHTA and FQGTGA. As to this clonotype: Its antigen remains undetermined. No base quality values were provided; no much bigger clone lies one nucleotide off.

This sequence uses TRBV7-3 and TRBJ1-2, with no confident D gene call. The specimen sequenced was CD4+ T cells from PBMCs. This receptor was taken from a human donor with Susac syndrome. The DNA sequence is as follows: TGTGCCAGCAGCGACCGGGGTCTGGGCGGCTACACCTTC. It translates as CASSDRGLGGYTF.